The 10 T cell receptor beta chains given below trace back to one sample, sequenced in a study of OX40 agonist ivuxolimab in advanced cancers. Sequencing used immunoSEQ multiplex PCR; TCRdb keeps in-frame clones, though not all of them. Here the sample spans fewer than 45,000 clones, 89% being singletons. The input for sequencing was CD4+ or CD8+ T cells sorted from blood, taken in a trial of the OX40 agonist ivuxolimab. These receptor sequences come from an adult with an advanced solid tumor such as melanoma, head and neck, liver or kidney cancer.

The chain combines TRBV5-1 with TRBJ2-5, with D unresolved. V dropped 4 bases and J dropped 1 base, with 11 bases sitting between them. The CDR3 sequence is 14 residues long. The germline CDR1 and CDR2 sequences are SGHRS and YFSETQ. The CDR3, as DNA: TGCGCCAGCAGCCCCCGGGCCCTCCAAGAGACCCAGTACTTC. It encodes CASSPRALQETQYF.

J is TRBJ1-2 and V is TRBV16; a weak D match, TRBD1 (5 bases). Trimming removed 1 base at V and 8 bases at J, with 14 bases between. This CDR3 is built from 14 residues. Germline loops: CDR1 KGHSY, CDR2 FQNENV. The DNA of the CDR3 is TGTGCCAGCAGCCAATTCGGGGCCGTGGGAGGCTACACCTTC. Translating gives CASSQFGAVGGYTF.

This chain connects TRBV28 to TRBJ2-7; 7 bases agree with TRBD2. The length of the CDR3 is 11 residues. The ends lost 5 bases at V and 7 bases at J; junction bases unmatched: 2. Per the germline V gene, CDR1 is MDHEN and CDR2 is SYDVKM. In DNA form, the CDR3 reads TGTGCCAGCAGTCCCGGGAGGGAGCAGTACTTC. The encoded protein is CASSPGREQYF.

The V call is TRBV11-2, the J call TRBJ1-4; possibly TRBD1 for D (5 bases). Between the trimmed V and J ends, which lost 6 bases and 4 bases, there was a span of 9 bases. The length of the CDR3 is 13 residues. Germline lookup yields CDR1 SGHAT and CDR2 FQNNGV. The CDR3 nucleotides read TGTGCCAGCAGTGACAGCAGTAATGAAAAACTGTTTTTT. Amino acid sequence: CASSDSSNEKLFF.

The chain employs TRBV5-6 and TRBJ1-2, with D possibly TRBD1 on 6 matching bases. Trimming left V 1 base short and J 8 bases short, with 15 bases between. CDR3 length: 14 amino acids. The V gene's germline CDR1 is SGHDT and CDR2 YYEEEE. The CDR3 DNA reads TGTGCCAGCAGCTTGATTTCAGGGGCTGGGGGCTACACCTTC. This sequence encodes CASSLISGAGGYTF.

The CDR3: CASSLSGTGANQPQHF. CDR3 coding DNA: TGTGCCAGCAGCTTATCTGGGACAGGGGCAAATCAGCCCCAGCATTTT. This chain connects TRBV7-9 to TRBJ1-5; 10 nucleotides align to TRBD1. After removal of 2 bases from V and 4 bases from J, the junction contained 5 bases not matched to a gene. The CDR3 runs to 16 residues. Germline CDR1 is SEHNR and CDR2 is FQNEAQ (reference sequence).

The chain joins TRBV27 to TRBJ2-7; TRBD1 matches at 10 bases. Germline V lookup: CDR1 MNHEY, CDR2 SMNVEV (reference sequence). The CDR3 length is 15 residues. V trimming: 5 bases; J trimming: 2 bases; junction bases outside the gene matches: 6. DNA for the CDR3: TGTGCCAGCAGTCGGGGGACAGGGGTGACCTACGAGCAGTACTTC. Amino acids: CASSRGTGVTYEQYF.

The rearrangement links TRBV13 to TRBJ2-1; 8 bases map to TRBD1. V trimming: 4 bases; J trimming: 4 bases; junction bases outside the gene matches: 15. CDR3 size: 18 residues. CDR1 and CDR2 (germline): PRHDT, FYEKMQ (reference sequence). CDR3 in amino acids: CASSSQARQGIGYNEQFF. In nucleotides, the CDR3 is TGTGCCAGCAGCTCCCAGGCTAGACAGGGGATTGGTTACAATGAGCAGTTCTTC.

This chain uses TRBV2 with TRBJ2-7; D may be TRBD1 (5 bases). The CDR3 is made up of 13 amino acids. Germline V CDR1 and CDR2: SNHLY, FYNNEI. V gave up 8 bases and J gave up 3 bases, with 14 bases separating them. CDR3 DNA: TGTGCCAGCGTGGCAGGGAAGGGCTACGAGCAGTACTTC. Protein sequence: CASVAGKGYEQYF.

This sequence joins TRBV7-6 and TRBJ2-3; possibly TRBD1 or TRBD2 for D (6 bases each). Germline V CDR1 and CDR2: SGHVS, FNYEAQ. CDR3 size: 17 residues. The V end was cut by 1 base, the J end by 4 bases, with 18 bases between. The CDR3 protein is CASSLGPRGRVADTQYF. CDR3 DNA sequence: TGTGCCAGCAGCTTAGGGCCACGGGGGCGGGTAGCAGATACGCAGTATTTT.